The 10 T cell receptor beta chains below come from one sample, sequenced in a study of regulatory T cells in long-lasting Graves disease. The time point is: persistent/refractory GD, antithyroid drugs over 5 years with positive TRAb. After RNA was extracted from PBMCs, the TCR library was made from it. Library construction for TCR beta used iRepertoire HTBI primers and Arm-PCR of CDR3 regions. TCRdb called the multiplex PCR reads again in MiXCR, with one record for every CDR3 protein. The table records a few hundred thousand distinct CDR3 sequences, around 20% of them present only once. This specimen was peripheral blood mononuclear cells (PBMCs), taken when the disease was refractory, from a patient treated with antithyroid drugs. These receptors were taken from a female donor with Graves disease.

The V and J genes are TRBV29-1 and TRBJ1-3; D is possibly TRBD1 (6 bases). CDR1 and CDR2 (germline): SQVTM, ANQGSEA. The CDR3 totals 14 residues. V lost 0 bases to trimming and J lost 0 bases, with 6 bases between them. CDR3 DNA: TGCAGCGTTGAAGAAGGGGGCTCTGGAAACACCATATATTTT. Translating it yields CSVEEGGSGNTIYF. The full variable domain, rest sourced from reference TRBV29-1 and TRBJ1-3, is SAVISQKPSRDICQRGTSLTIQCQVDSQVTMMFWYRQQPGQSLTLIATANQGSEATYESGFVIDKFPISRPNLTFSTLTVSNMSPEDSSIYLCSVEEGGSGNTIYFGEGSWLTVV.

At least ten counts were recorded for this clonotype. This chain connects TRBV6-5 to TRBJ1-5, with 8 bases matching TRBD1. V shed 4 bases, J shed 2 bases, and the junction held 7 bases outside the gene matches. This CDR3 has 16 amino acids. CDR1 and CDR2 from the germline V gene are MNHEY and SVGAGI. CDR3 in DNA: TGTGCCAGCAGTTCTCCCCTGACAGGGGGCAATCAGCCCCAGCATTTT. Translated: CASSSPLTGGNQPQHF.

This clonotype was seen ten or more times. The rearrangement joins TRBV7-9 to TRBJ1-1; D might be TRBD1 (5 bases). Trimming pared 4 bases from V and 4 bases from J, leaving 10 bases between. This CDR3 is 13 amino acids long. Per the germline V gene, CDR1 is SEHNR and CDR2 is FQNEAQ (reference sequence). The CDR3 DNA reads TGTGCCAGCAGCTCGGGGGGGGTCACTGAAGCTTTCTTT. Protein product: CASSSGGVTEAFF.

CDR3 in amino acids: CASSVGRTGGNYGYTF. In nucleotides, the CDR3 is TGTGCCAGCAGCGTAGGAAGGACAGGGGGCAACTATGGCTACACCTTC. The chain links TRBV9 to TRBJ1-2; 11 bases are shared with TRBD1. Losses at the gene ends were 0 bases for V and 2 bases for J; bases not matched to a gene: 3. Per the germline V gene, CDR1 is SGDLS and CDR2 is YYNGEE. The length of the CDR3 is 16 residues.

V gene TRBV6-1 combines with J gene TRBJ2-2; D unclear. CDR1 is MNHNS, CDR2 SASEGT, per germline. The CDR3 is made up of 15 amino acids. The V end was cut by 5 bases, the J end by 4 bases, with 14 bases between. The CDR3 DNA follows: TGTGCCAGCAGTCCCACTGGCAGTGCCACCGGGGAGCTGTTTTTT. This translates into CASSPTGSATGELFF.

This sequence joins TRBV30 and TRBJ2-7, with 8 bases matching TRBD1. CDR1 and CDR2 from the germline V gene are GTSNPN and SVGIG (reference sequence). CDR3 length: 12 residues. The CDR3 DNA reads TGTGTCGGTCCAGGGGGCGTCTACGAGCAGTACTTC. As protein: CVGPGGVYEQYF.

This clonotype was found once. With a much larger clone just one base away, this may be a read error. This chain links TRBV12-3 or TRBV12-4 with TRBJ1-5; TRBD1 agrees at 7 bases. Trimming cost V 7 bases and J 1 base; bases outside gene matches: 7. The CDR3 loop spans 15 amino acids. Here the CDR3 DNA reads TGTGCCAGCAACGCCGGGACAGCCAGCAATCAGCCCCAGCATTTT. Amino acid sequence: CASNAGTASNQPQHF.

Ten or more counts support this clonotype. The chain employs TRBV28 and TRBJ1-5; 9 nucleotides agree with TRBD1. The CDR3 runs 16 residues. Germline values: CDR1 MDHEN, CDR2 SYDVKM. Losses at the gene ends were 3 bases for V and 0 bases for J; bases not matched to a gene: 3. The CDR3 sequence: CASSLDRGNSNQPQHF. The CDR3 nucleotides read TGTGCCAGCAGTTTGGACAGGGGCAATAGCAATCAGCCCCAGCATTTT.

This clonotype was observed at least ten times. V and J are TRBV7-2 and TRBJ1-3; D is undetermined. Trimming shortened V by 1 base and J by 6 bases, and 7 bases separated the two germline ends. The CDR3 has 13 amino acids. CDR1 SGHTA and CDR2 FQGNSA come from the germline V gene. The DNA of the CDR3 is TGTGCCAGCAGCTTAGGGGAGGCAAACACCATATATTTT. Its protein product is CASSLGEANTIYF.

Only a few counts were recorded for this clonotype. The CDR3 DNA sequence: TGTGCCTGCGACAGAGAAAACTATGGCTACACCTTC. This translates into CACDRENYGYTF. The V call is TRBV30, the J call TRBJ1-2; D is possibly TRBD1 (5 bases). The V end was cut by 6 bases, the J end by 2 bases, with 10 bases between. From germline, CDR1 is GTSNPN and CDR2 SVGIG (reference sequence). The CDR3 is made up of 12 amino acids.